This T cell receptor beta chain emerged from a study of PD-1 blockade in classical Hodgkin lymphoma. This CDR3 comprises 15 residues. Germline V gene sequence: CDR1 MNHEY, CDR2 SVGAGI. V lost 4 bases and J 6 bases, leaving 16 bases between the germline ends. Specified time point: cycle 4 day 1 (C4D1), after more than five weeks of nivolumab. All trial patients relapsed after autologous stem cell transplantation. Thawed PBMCs underwent magnetic negative selection to yield purified CD4+ T cells. TCRdb keeps only in-frame clones here, not all; method: immunoSEQ multiplex PCR. The sample yields about 27,000 clones, more than 70% seen once.

The sample was CD4+ T cells from blood, taken before the fourth cycle of nivolumab. This TCR derives from a human donor with classical Hodgkin lymphoma. V is TRBV6-5 and J is TRBJ2-4; tentative D call: TRBD2 (5 bases). The CDR3: CASSSPSAALNIQYF. CDR3 DNA: TGTGCCAGCAGTTCCCCGTCAGCGGCCCTAAACATTCAGTACTTC.